Listed below are T cell receptor beta chains from one sample, sequenced in a study of T cell repertoires in cytomegalovirus infection. TCRdb called the reads again in MiXCR, with one record for every CDR3 protein. The table records roughly 500,000 distinct CDR3 sequences, around 10% of them present only once. Input material: PBMCs. The receptors shown here come from a human donor in good health (CMV status not recorded). Some clones in this sample may be carry-over from other donors' samples. Both conserved end residues are part of each CDR3. D genes are given only for firm matches. Clone size is given for some rows only: seen once, a few or many times, or a class if the clone is expanded.

CDR3aa | CDR3nt | j_gene | d_gene | abundance | v_gene
CSVEVIAGQPQHF | TGCAGCGTTGAAGTAATAGCGGGTCAGCCCCAGCATTTT | TRBJ1-5 | . | few | TRBV29-1
CAGSPRQGTSYGYTF | TGCGCCGGCAGCCCCCGACAGGGAACTTCCTATGGCTACACCTTC | TRBJ1-2 | TRBD1 | . | TRBV5-1
CATSEETGNEQFF | TGTGCCACCAGTGAAGAGACAGGGAATGAGCAGTTCTTC | TRBJ2-1 | TRBD1 | few | TRBV24-1
CASSSQGRAYNSPLHF | TGTGCCAGCAGCTCACAGGGAAGGGCCTATAATTCACCCCTCCACTTT | TRBJ1-6 | . | . | TRBV5-5
CASTGSANNLGTGEQFF | TGTGCCAGCACGGGGTCAGCAAACAACCTCGGTACGGGTGAGCAGTTCTTC | TRBJ2-1 | . | many | TRBV28
CASSETTATYQPQHF | TGTGCCAGCAGTGAAACGACCGCTACGTATCAGCCCCAGCATTTT | TRBJ1-5 | . | many | TRBV2
CASTRRGSGETQYF | TGTGCCAGCACAAGAAGGGGATCAGGAGAGACCCAGTACTTC | TRBJ2-5 | . | many | TRBV7-8
CASSWGQGPFGSEREQFF | TGTGCCAGCAGCTGGGGACAGGGACCCTTTGGTAGCGAGCGAGAGCAGTTCTTC | TRBJ2-1 | TRBD1 | many | TRBV7-8
CASSSGRDNEQFF | TGTGCCAGCAGTTCCGGACGGGACAATGAGCAGTTCTTC | TRBJ2-1 | . | few | TRBV3-1
CASSYGTDYQPQHF | TGTGCCAGCAGCTACGGAACAGACTATCAGCCCCAGCATTTT | TRBJ1-5 | . | many | TRBV7-9
CSVGPRQRNYGYTF | TGCAGCGTTGGTCCGAGACAGCGAAACTATGGCTACACCTTC | TRBJ1-2 | . | . | TRBV29-1
CASSLGGQYTGELFF | TGCGCCAGCAGCTTGGGTGGACAGTACACCGGGGAGCTGTTTTTT | TRBJ2-2 | . | few | TRBV5-1
CASSRGRTSYEQYF | TGTGCCAGCAGCAGGGGACGGACCTCCTACGAGCAGTACTTC | TRBJ2-7 | . | many | TRBV7-8
CASSKVDEQFF | TGTGCCAGCAGCAAGGTGGATGAGCAGTTCTTC | TRBJ2-1 | . | few | TRBV5-4
CASSLSQAGGGEQFF | TGTGCCAGCAGCTTATCCCAAGCGGGAGGAGGTGAGCAGTTCTTC | TRBJ2-1 | TRBD2 | many | TRBV7-2
CASSPPLVTDTQYF | TGTGCCAGCTCACCCCCTCTCGTCACAGATACGCAGTATTTT | TRBJ2-3 | . | . | TRBV18
CASSGGNRLRSGNTIYF | TGTGCCAGCAGTGGTGGCAACAGGTTGCGCTCTGGAAACACCATATATTTT | TRBJ1-3 | . | . | TRBV2
CASSYSNRNTEAFF | TGTGCCAGCAGTTACTCGAACAGGAACACTGAAGCTTTCTTT | TRBJ1-1 | . | . | TRBV6-2/TRBV6-3
CASREATGVNEKLFF | TGTGCCAGCAGGGAGGCGACAGGGGTTAATGAAAAACTGTTTTTT | TRBJ1-4 | TRBD1 | . | TRBV25-1
CASSRIGGEQFF | TGCGCCAGCAGCCGGATCGGGGGTGAGCAGTTCTTC | TRBJ2-1 | . | few | TRBV5-1
CASSLTARYNSPLHF | TGTGCCAGCAGCTTAACTGCACGCTATAATTCACCCCTCCACTTT | TRBJ1-6 | . | many | TRBV7-3
CASSWRGNTEAFF | TGTGCCAGCAGTTGGCGGGGGAACACTGAAGCTTTCTTT | TRBJ1-1 | . | many | TRBV6-2/TRBV6-3
CASSRPPPTGSHIQYF | TGTGCCAGCAGCCGGCCCCCACCGACAGGGAGCCACATTCAGTACTTC | TRBJ2-4 | TRBD1 | many | TRBV5-6
CASSQDSPGGRFNYGYTF | TGTGCCAGCAGCCAAGACAGCCCGGGCGGCCGATTTAACTATGGCTACACCTTC | TRBJ1-2 | . | . | TRBV3-1
CASSSRPRLGNQPQHF | TGTGCCAGCAGCTCCAGGCCACGCCTCGGCAATCAGCCCCAGCATTTT | TRBJ1-5 | . | many | TRBV7-8
CSVPRDRGLNEQFF | TGCAGCGTTCCCCGGGACAGGGGGCTCAATGAGCAGTTCTTC | TRBJ2-1 | TRBD1 | . | TRBV29-1
CATSFRLAKKNEQFF | TGTGCCACCAGCTTCAGACTAGCGAAAAAAAATGAGCAGTTCTTC | TRBJ2-1 | TRBD2 | . | TRBV11-1
CASSQGSNEQFF | TGTGCCAGCAGCCAAGGGAGCAATGAGCAGTTCTTC | TRBJ2-1 | . | . | TRBV7-3
CASSFRTSGRTETQYF | TGTGCCAGCAGCTTTCGGACTAGCGGGAGGACAGAGACCCAGTACTTC | TRBJ2-5 | TRBD2 | many | TRBV7-2
CASRRGDPTGELFF | TGTGCCAGCAGGCGAGGGGACCCCACCGGGGAGCTGTTTTTT | TRBJ2-2 | . | few | TRBV7-9
CATSDPGLAAGSYNEQFF | TGTGCCACCAGTGATCCGGGACTAGCCGCTGGGTCCTACAATGAGCAGTTCTTC | TRBJ2-1 | TRBD2 | few | TRBV24-1
CSAREPGARLYF | TGCAGTGCTAGAGAACCGGGCGCCCGCCTGTATTTT | TRBJ2-3 | . | . | TRBV20-1
CASSVAGFQPQHF | TGTGCCAGCAGCGTAGCTGGGTTTCAGCCCCAGCATTTT | TRBJ1-5 | . | few | TRBV9
CASSLTMTEAFF | TGTGCCAGCAGCTTAACGATGACTGAAGCTTTCTTT | TRBJ1-1 | . | many | TRBV7-8
CASSLEQVREDEAFF | TGTGCCAGCAGCTTAGAGCAGGTCAGGGAAGATGAAGCTTTCTTT | TRBJ1-1 | . | many | TRBV7-2
CAAGGLSTDTQYF | TGTGCCGCAGGAGGGCTAAGCACAGATACGCAGTATTTT | TRBJ2-3 | . | many | TRBV5-6
CASSLGLTPWEQYF | TGTGCCAGCAGTTTAGGATTGACCCCCTGGGAGCAGTACTTC | TRBJ2-7 | . | many | TRBV28
CASSQDSGDTSRNTEAFF | TGTGCCAGCAGCCAAGATTCGGGGGACACCTCTCGGAACACTGAAGCTTTCTTT | TRBJ1-1 | . | . | TRBV4-2
CAIGLAGVDEQFF | TGTGCCATCGGACTAGCGGGAGTCGATGAGCAGTTCTTC | TRBJ2-1 | TRBD2 | few | TRBV10-3
CASRRGTAGDEAFF | TGTGCCAGCAGGCGGGGGACAGCGGGTGATGAAGCTTTCTTT | TRBJ1-1 | TRBD1 | many | TRBV7-6
CASSPWRTSGGPEQFF | TGTGCCAGCAGCCCGTGGCGGACTAGCGGAGGCCCTGAGCAGTTCTTC | TRBJ2-1 | TRBD2 | many | TRBV7-2
CSASILGTSGQETQYF | TGCAGTGCTAGCATACTCGGGACTAGCGGCCAAGAGACCCAGTACTTC | TRBJ2-5 | TRBD2 | . | TRBV20-1
CASSQGPGTGNTIYF | TGTGCCAGCAGCCAAGGGCCGGGGACTGGAAACACCATATATTTT | TRBJ1-3 | . | . | TRBV4-2
CASVKEGTVNTEAFF | TGTGCCAGCGTCAAGGAGGGTACGGTGAACACTGAAGCTTTCTTT | TRBJ1-1 | . | . | TRBV28